These T cell receptor beta chains were read from a single sample in a study of identical twins. TCRdb re-called the 5' RACE reads with MiXCR, one entry per CDR3 protein. The top ten hold about 0.91% of the sample, which has roughly 540,000 distinct CDR3 sequences, 22% seen once. The data also belong to a second study, concerning T cells expressing NK-cell markers.

Sequenced: CD4+ T cells sorted from blood. Receptors originate from a woman younger than 35 in good health. CDR3s include the opening cysteine and the closing phenylalanine or tryptophan. The D gene is left open where the match is weak. Clone size is not always given. Where it is, it says once, few, many or a class for expanded clones.

>-|TRBJ1-5|few|TRBV29-1
TGCAGCGTTCAATGGGACACTAATCAGCCCCAGCATTTT
CSVQWDTNQPQHF
>TRBD2|TRBJ2-3|few|TRBV29-1
TGCAGCGTTGAAGCGGGACTAGCGGGTGGGGCTAAGAGGACAGATACGCAGTATTTT
CSVEAGLAGGAKRTDTQYF
>-|TRBJ2-7|few|TRBV20-1
TGCAGTGCTAGACGAGAGACCGAGCAGTACTTC
CSARRETEQYF
>TRBD1|TRBJ1-2|-|TRBV15
TGTGCCACCAGCAGGCAGGGGGGGGGATATGGCTACACCTTC
CATSRQGGGYGYTF
>TRBD2|TRBJ2-1|few|TRBV12-3/TRBV12-4
TGTGCCAGCTCCCAAGCGGGGGGGGGATATGAGCAGTTCTTC
CASSQAGGGYEQFF
>-|TRBJ2-7|-|TRBV6-1
TGTGCCAGCAGTGAGGCAGGTTTTACCTACGAGCAGTACTTC
CASSEAGFTYEQYF
>TRBD2|TRBJ2-3|few|TRBV12-3/TRBV12-4
TGTGCCAGCAGACGGACTAGCGCAGATACGCAGTATTTT
CASRRTSADTQYF
>-|TRBJ1-2|many|TRBV12-3/TRBV12-4
TGTGCCACCGGGGTAGGGCACTATGGCTACACCTTC
CATGVGHYGYTF
>TRBD1|TRBJ1-1|few|TRBV29-1
TGCAGCGTGACAGGGTACGGGACTGAAGCTTTCTTT
CSVTGYGTEAFF
>-|TRBJ2-1|many|TRBV10-3
TGTGCCATCAGTGAGTCCCAGACCTACAATGAGCAGTTCTTC
CAISESQTYNEQFF
>TRBD1|TRBJ2-7|-|TRBV9
TGTGCCAGCAGCGTAGAGCCGACAGGGCTCTACGAGCAGTACTTC
CASSVEPTGLYEQYF
>-|TRBJ2-6|few|TRBV20-1
TGCAGTGCTCCCCCTCAACCTGGGGCCAACGTCCTGACTTTC
CSAPPQPGANVLTF
>-|TRBJ2-7|-|TRBV5-6
TGTGCCAGCAGCCCGGGACGGACCTACAAGCAGTACTTC
CASSPGRTYKQYF
>-|TRBJ2-7|few|TRBV25-1
TGTGCCTCATCACATGGGGGGAGCCGTGGCGAGCAGTACTTC
CASSHGGSRGEQYF
>TRBD2|TRBJ2-7|few|TRBV7-2
TGTGCCAGCAGCGCGGGACTAGCATATAACTACGAGCAGTACTTC
CASSAGLAYNYEQYF
>TRBD1|TRBJ2-7|-|TRBV6-6
TGTGCCAGCAGTAATCGACAGGGCCACGAGCAGTACTTC
CASSNRQGHEQYF
>-|TRBJ2-7|few|TRBV5-1
TGCGCCAGCAGCTCCAACCCGGACGTCTCCGCCGAGCAGTACTTC
CASSSNPDVSAEQYF
>-|TRBJ2-7|-|TRBV20-1
TGCAGTGCCAGGGGTAGCGGTCCCAGTAAGGTCCACGAGCAGTACTTC
CSARGSGPSKVHEQYF
>-|TRBJ2-1|many|TRBV29-1
TGCAGCCTTACATCCCCCAATGAGCAGTTCTTC
CSLTSPNEQFF
>TRBD2|TRBJ2-1|-|TRBV10-1
TGCGCCAGCGGGACTAAGCGGGAGCTTGATGAGCAGTTCTTC
CASGTKRELDEQFF
>TRBD2|TRBJ2-1|-|TRBV19
TGTGCCAGTAGTATACGACTAGCGGGAGTCTACAATGAGCAGTTCTTC
CASSIRLAGVYNEQFF
>-|TRBJ2-1|many|TRBV29-1
TGCAGCGCATTCGGTACGAACTACAATGAGCAGTTCTTC
CSAFGTNYNEQFF